This TCR beta chain emerged from a study of blood T cell repertoires in COVID-19. The wider study: Italy, Spain and the United States were the sources of the convalescent and acute COVID-19 samples.

CDR1 is SGHVS and CDR2 is FQNEAQ in the germline V gene. Trimming took off 5 bases at V and 7 bases at J, with 17 bases between the two ends. The CDR3 length is 14 residues. Study processing details: Amplification with reference gene primers provided the estimates of nucleated cell counts. Clones were read by immunoSEQ multiplex PCR, and TCRdb kept only the in-frame ones, dropping some. Clonal size and the V and J genes are those of that table, whereas D and trimming came from the DNA. This sample has over 200,000 clones, with around nine tenths found just once. The sample taken for sequencing was peripheral blood. The source is a man aged 40-49 years who had recovered from COVID-19. The chain has TRBV7-8 and TRBJ1-2, with D possibly being TRBD1 (5 bases). The CDR3 nucleotides are TGTGCCAGCAGCGGACAAGCTAGGATTGGTGGCTACACCTTC. Encoded protein: CASSGQARIGGYTF.